This TCR beta chain was found in a study of blood T cell repertoires in COVID-19. In the study overall: There were acute and convalescent COVID-19 samples, and they came from the United States, Italy and Spain. Sample material is recorded as cDNA or gDNA derived from T cells, B-cell-depleted T cells, or PBMCs.

Original methodology: Estimation of nucleated cell counts relied on the amplification of reference gene primers. Measured with immunoSEQ multiplex PCR; TCRdb has only the in-frame clones, and not every one. D and trimming come from the DNA, and the V and J calls and clone size come from that table. Among tens of thousands of clones listed, 87% were seen once. The CDR3 sequence is 15 residues long. V shed 3 bases, J shed 2 bases, and the junction held 7 bases outside the gene matches. CDR1 is SGHRS, CDR2 YFSETQ, per germline. The sample was peripheral blood. This clonotype originated in a man aged 55 to 70 with acute or convalescent COVID-19. The gene calls are TRBV5-1 and TRBJ2-7; TRBD1 agrees at 8 bases. CDR3 nucleotide sequence: TGCGCCAGCAGCTCTACAGGGGGTCTCACCTACGAGCAGTACTTC. Its protein product is CASSSTGGLTYEQYF.